This entry lists 29 T cell receptor beta chains sequenced from one sample in a study of blood T cell repertoires in COVID-19. Sequenced by immunoSEQ multiplex PCR; TCRdb stores in-frame clones only, minus some. Counted here are over 70,000 clones, about four fifths occurring once; the ten biggest clones make up about 6%. Sequenced input: peripheral blood. These TCRs come from a man between 65 and 85 years old with COVID-19, enrolled during active disease.

The chain couples TRBV30 to TRBJ2-5, with TRBD2 matching over 9 bases. CDR3 length: 13 residues. Germline values: CDR1 GTSNPN, CDR2 SVGIG (reference sequence). After removal of 1 base from V and 4 bases from J, the junction contained 1 base not matched to a gene. This chain's CDR3 is CAWSATSGETQYF. DNA of the CDR3: TGTGCCTGGAGTGCGACTAGCGGAGAGACCCAGTACTTC.

The CDR3 DNA reads TGTGCCAGCAGCCTGGGAAGCGGGGGGGCTCAGGAGCAGTACTTC. Translating gives CASSLGSGGAQEQYF. This chain uses TRBV3-1 (or the pseudogene TRBV3-2) with TRBJ2-7; 10 nucleotides agree with TRBD2. Germline CDR1 LGHDT, CDR2 YNNKEL (reference sequence). This CDR3 has 15 residues. Germline trimming cut 4 bases from V and 7 bases from J; bases unmatched to any gene: 10.

The chain recombines TRBV12-3 or TRBV12-4 with TRBJ2-3; D perhaps matches TRBD2 (5 bases). Trimming shortened V by 3 bases and J by 9 bases, and 10 bases separated the two germline ends. The length of the CDR3 is 12 residues. The CDR3: CASSFDYKTQYF. The CDR3, as DNA: TGTGCCAGCAGTTTCGACTACAAGACGCAGTATTTT.

The CDR3 nucleotides are TGTGCCAGTAGTCCTAGGGGGACTAGCGGGAGGGAGCCCTACGAGCAGTACTTC. Translating it yields CASSPRGTSGREPYEQYF. The J gene is TRBJ2-7, the V gene TRBV19; 16 nucleotides match TRBD2. The junction had 9 bases not matched to a gene; V was cut back by 5 bases and J by 2 bases. This CDR3 has 18 amino acids. Germline V gives CDR1 LNHDA, CDR2 SQIVND (reference sequence).

V usage is TRBV4-2 and J usage is TRBJ1-1; no definite D call. V was cut by 3 bases and J by 8 bases, with 13 bases left in between. CDR1 is LGHNA and CDR2 is YNFKEQ in the germline V gene. This CDR3 has 13 residues. DNA for the CDR3: TGTGCCAGCAGCCAGTCCTACAGTAACGAAGCTTTCTTT. Translation: CASSQSYSNEAFF.

This chain joins TRBV18 and TRBJ1-6; D remains ambiguous. The CDR3 is 15 residues long. Trimming removed 3 bases at V and 7 bases at J, with 13 bases between. From germline, CDR1 is KGHSH and CDR2 LQKENI. CDR3 sequence (DNA): TGTGCCAGCTCACCTCAGCGGGGAGTAAATTCACCCCTCCACTTT. Amino acid sequence: CASSPQRGVNSPLHF.

The chain uses TRBV10-3 and TRBJ2-7; 7 bases align to TRBD1. With 7 bases clipped from V and 2 bases from J, the junction kept 5 bases outside the gene matches. The CDR3 runs to 13 residues. The germline CDR1 and CDR2 sequences are ENHRY and SYGVKD. The CDR3 is CAINYDRAYEQYF. The DNA for the CDR3 is TGTGCCATCAACTACGACAGGGCCTACGAGCAGTACTTC.

The V call is TRBV19, the J call TRBJ1-4, with a possible D match to TRBD1 (6 bases). Deletions cut 8 bases from V and 4 bases from J, with 11 bases between. Germline loops: CDR1 LNHDA, CDR2 SQIVND (reference sequence). CDR3 length equals 13 residues. CDR3 in DNA: TGTGCCAGTTCCGACAGGTTTAATGAAAAACTGTTTTTT. Protein product: CASSDRFNEKLFF.

A single count supports this clone. The gene calls are TRBV19 and TRBJ2-7, with 7 bases lining up with TRBD2. This CDR3 contains 14 residues. With 3 bases clipped from V and 4 bases from J, the junction kept 6 bases outside the gene matches. Germline CDR1 is LNHDA and CDR2 is SQIVND (reference sequence). The chain's CDR3 is CASSIPGGGYEQYF. The CDR3 DNA follows: TGTGCCAGTAGTATCCCGGGCGGGGGATACGAGCAGTACTTC. The variable domain in full, with the rest retrieved from reference TRBV19 and TRBJ2-7, is DGGITQSPKYLFRKEGQNVTLSCEQNLNHDAMYWYRQDPGQGLRLIYYSQIVNDFQKGDIAEGYSVSREKKESFPLTVTSAQKNPTAFYLCASSIPGGGYEQYFGPGTRLTVT.

This chain links TRBV11-3 with TRBJ1-2; TRBD1 aligns across 9 bases. V lost 3 bases and J lost 4; bases outside the gene matches: 3. Germline CDR1 reads SGHNT; CDR2 reads YENEEA. The CDR3 runs to 14 residues. As DNA, the CDR3 is TGTGCCAGCAGCTTCGGACAGGGGAGCTATGGCTACACCTTC. Translating gives CASSFGQGSYGYTF.

V is TRBV10-2 and J is TRBJ1-3, with 9 bases lining up with TRBD1. The CDR3 contains 16 residues. Germline V CDR1 and CDR2: WSHSY, SAAADI. With 6 bases clipped from V and 1 base from J, the junction kept 7 bases outside the gene matches. In DNA form, the CDR3 reads TGCGCCAGCAGAGACACAGGGGGCATTTCTGGAAACACCATATATTTT. Its translation is CASRDTGGISGNTIYF.

This clone is a singleton in its sample. The chain has TRBV24-1 and TRBJ2-7; the D gene is possibly TRBD2 (5 bases). The V gene lost 4 bases and the J gene lost 2 bases, with 8 bases spanning the gap. This CDR3 spans 13 amino acids. Germline V gene lookup returns CDR1 KGHDR and CDR2 SFDVKD. CDR3 loop: CATSDGIAYEQYF. In DNA form, the CDR3 reads TGTGCCACCAGTGACGGGATTGCCTACGAGCAGTACTTC.

This rearrangement joins TRBV18 to TRBJ2-1; possibly TRBD1 for D (6 bases). Germline V gene data show CDR1 as KGHSH and CDR2 as LQKENI. V was trimmed by 3 bases and J by 5 bases, leaving 11 bases between them. The CDR3 is 14 amino acids. The chain's CDR3 is CASSPQGNHNEQFF. CDR3 sequence (DNA): TGTGCCAGCTCACCTCAGGGGAACCACAATGAGCAGTTCTTC.

The gene calls are TRBV19 and TRBJ1-5; no clear D. The CDR3 is made up of 14 amino acids. Trimming removed 6 bases from V and 2 bases from J, with 11 bases in between. Germline assignment: CDR1 LNHDA and CDR2 SQIVND (reference sequence). DNA of the CDR3: TGTGCCAGTAGCCCGGTTCGGGGCAATCAGCCCCAGCATTTT. Translating gives CASSPVRGNQPQHF.

The CDR3 DNA sequence: TGTGCCAGCAGTTACCCCGGGACAAGTAATCAGCCCCAGCATTTT. The encoded protein is CASSYPGTSNQPQHF. This chain connects TRBV6-6 to TRBJ1-5; D might be TRBD1 (6 bases). CDR1 is MNHNY, CDR2 SVGAGI, per germline (reference sequence). Trimming removed 2 bases from V and 4 bases from J, with 12 bases in between. The CDR3 runs to 15 residues.

The chain uses TRBV6-5 and TRBJ1-1, with 7 bases identical to TRBD1. This CDR3 spans 12 amino acids. Germline lookup yields CDR1 MNHEY and CDR2 SVGAGI. V gave up 7 bases and J gave up 4 bases; unmatched junction bases: 3. DNA for the CDR3: TGTGCCAGCACCAACAGGGGCACTGAAGCTTTCTTT. As protein: CASTNRGTEAFF.

This chain connects TRBV7-9 to TRBJ2-2; no firm D call. This CDR3 is built from 14 residues. V dropped 1 base and J dropped 7 bases, with 10 bases sitting between them. Per germline, CDR1 SEHNR and CDR2 FQNEAQ (reference sequence). The CDR3 sequence: CASSLVAVGGELFF. The CDR3 DNA reads as TGTGCCAGCAGCTTAGTGGCGGTGGGCGGGGAGCTGTTTTTT.

This clone was counted once. The chain couples TRBV4-2 to TRBJ2-5; 7 bases are a match to TRBD2. The germline gives CDR1 LGHNA, CDR2 YNFKEQ. The CDR3 is made up of 17 amino acids. V gave up 4 bases and J gave up 7 bases; unmatched junction bases: 18. The CDR3 loop is CASSPSGRGTLGGTQYF. CDR3 coding DNA: TGTGCCAGCAGCCCGTCCGGGCGGGGGACCCTGGGTGGGACCCAGTACTTC.

The rearrangement joins TRBV6-8 to TRBJ1-5; 7 bases match TRBD1. With V trimmed by 4 bases and J by 5 bases, 17 bases remained unmatched. The CDR3 loop spans 18 amino acids. CDR1 MNHGY and CDR2 SAAAGT come from the germline V gene. The CDR3 loop reads CASSSRTGGRFDDQPQHF. The CDR3 DNA is TGTGCCAGCAGTTCGAGGACAGGTGGACGGTTCGACGATCAGCCCCAGCATTTT.

This clone was seen many times. The chain has TRBV3-1 (or the pseudogene TRBV3-2) and TRBJ1-2; D is unclear. The V end lost 0 bases, the J end lost 5 bases, and 10 bases lay between the germline ends. The CDR3 is made up of 14 amino acids. In germline, CDR1 is LGHDT, CDR2 YNNKEL (reference sequence). CDR3 protein: CASSQDYGDYGYTF. CDR3 DNA: TGTGCCAGCAGCCAAGATTACGGTGATTATGGCTACACCTTC.

The rearrangement uses TRBV28 and TRBJ1-2, with D maybe TRBD1 (5 bases). The CDR3 sequence is 14 residues long. V gave up 6 bases and J gave up 8 bases, with 19 bases separating them. Germline values: CDR1 MDHEN, CDR2 SYDVKM. The CDR3 region is CASSLGGPRGGYTF. The CDR3 nucleotides read TGTGCCAGCAGCCTCGGCGGGCCGCGGGGCGGCTACACCTTC.

This chain links TRBV5-1 with TRBJ1-1; D is uncertain. Trimming removed 0 bases at V and 11 bases at J, with 14 bases between. There are 13 residues in the CDR3. The germline CDR1 and CDR2 sequences are SGHRS and YFSETQ. The CDR3, as DNA: TGCGCCAGCAGCTTGGCCCCCCTTCTAGGCGCTTTCTTT. Translated: CASSLAPLLGAFF. The full variable domain, rest sourced from reference TRBV5-1 and TRBJ1-1, is KAGVTQTPRYLIKTRGQQVTLSCSPISGHRSVSWYQQTPGQGLQFLFEYFSETQRNKGNFPGRFSGRQFSNSRSEMNVSTLELGDSALYLCASSLAPLLGAFFGQGTRLTVV.

The chain has TRBV6-5 and TRBJ2-7; no clear D gene. Germline V gene sequence: CDR1 MNHEY, CDR2 SVGAGI. CDR3 length: 13 residues. V lost 0 bases, J lost 2 bases, and 5 bases lay in between. The CDR3 loop is CASSYSSAYEQYF. CDR3 coding DNA: TGTGCCAGCAGTTACTCGTCTGCCTACGAGCAGTACTTC.

The chain links TRBV27 to TRBJ1-2; 7 bases align to TRBD1. The V gene end was trimmed by 4 bases and the J gene end by 9 bases; junction bases not matched to a gene: 8. The CDR3 is 13 residues long. Germline V gene lookup returns CDR1 MNHEY and CDR2 SMNVEV (reference sequence). CDR3 DNA sequence: TGTGCCAGCAGTTCCCTGACAGGGTTAAGCTACACCTTC. Protein sequence: CASSSLTGLSYTF.

This clone has only one observation. The V call is TRBV7-9, the J call TRBJ2-3, with D unresolved. The CDR3 has 15 amino acids. The V gene's germline CDR1 is SEHNR and CDR2 FQNEAQ (reference sequence). V lost 1 base and J 2 bases, leaving 10 bases between the germline ends. The CDR3 spells CASSLVQSVTDTQYF. In nucleotides, the CDR3 is TGTGCCAGCAGCTTAGTGCAAAGCGTCACAGATACGCAGTATTTT.

V is TRBV24-1 and J is TRBJ2-5, with D possibly being TRBD2 (6 bases). The CDR3 consists of 14 residues. Per the germline V gene, CDR1 is KGHDR and CDR2 is SFDVKD. The germline V and J ends were trimmed by 7 bases and 1 base, with 12 bases remaining between them. The CDR3: CATRGGHLQETQYF. The CDR3 DNA is TGTGCCACCAGGGGAGGACACCTCCAAGAGACCCAGTACTTC.

The CDR3 DNA reads TGTGCCAGCAGCCGCAACATAAATTTTCCACTCCACTTT. Translation: CASSRNINFPLHF. The chain uses TRBV27 and TRBJ1-6; D gene uncertain. Germline loops: CDR1 MNHEY, CDR2 SMNVEV (reference sequence). V lost 6 bases to trimming and J lost 16 bases, with 19 bases between them. This CDR3 spans 13 amino acids.

V and J are TRBV7-9 and TRBJ1-6; the D gene is possibly TRBD1 (6 bases). Germline V gene data show CDR1 as SEHNR and CDR2 as FQNEAQ (reference sequence). V lost 5 bases and J 9 bases, leaving 23 bases between the germline ends. The CDR3 extends over 17 amino acids. The CDR3 nucleotides read TGTGCCAGCAGCCCCTCAGGACAGTTCTCCACCAGTTCACCCCTCCACTTT. Translating gives CASSPSGQFSTSSPLHF.

This chain uses TRBV12-3 or TRBV12-4 with TRBJ2-6; D is uncertain. This CDR3 has 13 residues. With 4 bases removed from V and 2 bases from J, the gap between germline ends came to 3 bases. In nucleotides, the CDR3 is TGTGCCAGCAGTTCTACTGGGGCCAACGTCCTGACTTTC. Residues: CASSSTGANVLTF.